The following is a TCR beta chain sequence with its context. Its antigen is still unknown. PCR primers comprised 60 Vbeta and 13 Jbeta primers. Profiling relied on immunoSEQ multiplex PCR, and the TCRdb table lists in-frame clones only, not all of them. The sample includes 75,000 to 90,000 clones, around 70% of them seen just once. This sample is drawn from a study of cytomegalovirus exposure and HLA in healthy donors. About the study: When 350 to 400 donors were genotyped, roughly four fifths of them were found to fall in the Caucasian-associated ancestry cluster.

CDR3 length: 18 residues. The V gene end was trimmed by 0 bases and the J gene end by 3 bases; junction bases not matched to a gene: 11. Germline V lookup: CDR1 GTSNPN, CDR2 SVGIG (reference sequence). Study-wide results and limits: Immune exposure information comprised only CMV serostatus. Per a prior analysis, the majority of TCR beta V segments were productive roughly 87% or roughly 30% of the time.

The chain has TRBV30 and TRBJ1-2, with 12 nucleotides matching TRBD1. What was sequenced was PBMCs. The TCR sequence derives from a woman aged 40-49 years in good health and CMV-seropositive. The CDR3 spells CAWSVRRDRGRSYYGYTF. The CDR3 coding sequence is TGTGCCTGGAGTGTACGGAGGGACAGGGGGCGATCCTACTATGGCTACACCTTC.